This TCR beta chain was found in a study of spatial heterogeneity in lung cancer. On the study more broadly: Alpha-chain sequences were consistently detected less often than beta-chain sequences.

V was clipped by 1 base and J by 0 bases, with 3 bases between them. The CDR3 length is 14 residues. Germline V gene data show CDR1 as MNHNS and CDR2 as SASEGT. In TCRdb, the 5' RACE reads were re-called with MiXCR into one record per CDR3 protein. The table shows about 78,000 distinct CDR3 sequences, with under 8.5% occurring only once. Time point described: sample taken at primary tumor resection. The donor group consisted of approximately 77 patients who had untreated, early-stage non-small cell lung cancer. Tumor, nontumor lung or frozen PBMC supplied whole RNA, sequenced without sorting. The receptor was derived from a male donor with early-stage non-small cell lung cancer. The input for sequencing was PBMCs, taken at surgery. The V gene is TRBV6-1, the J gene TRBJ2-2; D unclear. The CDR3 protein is CASSEGANTGELFF. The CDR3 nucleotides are TGTGCCAGCAGTGAAGGGGCGAACACCGGGGAGCTGTTTTTT.